Listed below are T cell receptor beta chains from one sample, sequenced in a study of blood T cell repertoires in COVID-19. The table came from immunoSEQ multiplex PCR; TCRdb's copy has only in-frame clones and leaves some out. The repertoire holds 100,000 to 150,000 clones, roughly 74% seen once, with around 5.9% in the top ten. Sample: peripheral blood. All receptors derive from a man in his sixties with acute or convalescent COVID-19. Both conserved end residues are part of each CDR3. Clone size is not always given. Where it is, it says once, few, many or a class for expanded clones.

clone_size j_call v_call cdr3_aa
NA TRBJ1-1 TRBV27 CASSPGTRWDTEAFF
NA TRBJ2-4 TRBV19 CASSAAGTGGKNIQYF
NA TRBJ1-5 TRBV6-2/TRBV6-3 CASSRGQGTSLASNQPQHF
NA TRBJ1-6 TRBV29-1 CSAQTGGALHF
few TRBJ2-6 TRBV7-3 CASRGTGTSGSGANVLTF
NA TRBJ1-2 TRBV6-5 CASSYRSNYGYTF
NA TRBJ2-7 TRBV7-9 CASSPMGGRQGEQYF
few TRBJ1-1 TRBV2 CATKQDTEAFF
NA TRBJ2-3 TRBV5-1 CASSSEPTGENIDTQYF
few TRBJ2-7 TRBV9 CASSAGGVQQYF
NA TRBJ1-2 TRBV18 CASSAPGRIYGYTF
NA TRBJ1-5 TRBV12-5 CASGLDARQPQHF
few TRBJ1-2 TRBV12-2 CDPVGGDGYTF